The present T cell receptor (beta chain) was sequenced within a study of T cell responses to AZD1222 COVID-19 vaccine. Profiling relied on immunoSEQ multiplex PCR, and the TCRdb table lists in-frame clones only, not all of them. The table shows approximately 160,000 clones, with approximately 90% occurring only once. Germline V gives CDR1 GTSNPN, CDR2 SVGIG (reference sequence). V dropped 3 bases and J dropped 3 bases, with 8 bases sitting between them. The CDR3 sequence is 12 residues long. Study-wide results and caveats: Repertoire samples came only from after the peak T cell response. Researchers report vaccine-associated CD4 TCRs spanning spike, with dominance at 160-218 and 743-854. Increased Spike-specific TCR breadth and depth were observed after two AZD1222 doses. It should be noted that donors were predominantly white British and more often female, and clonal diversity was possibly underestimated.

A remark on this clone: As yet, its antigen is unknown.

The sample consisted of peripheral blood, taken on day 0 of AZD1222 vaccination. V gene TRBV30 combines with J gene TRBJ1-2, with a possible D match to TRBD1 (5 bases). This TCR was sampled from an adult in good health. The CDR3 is CAWRNRYYGYTF. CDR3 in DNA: TGTGCCTGGAGAAACAGGTACTATGGCTACACCTTC.